The 30 T cell receptor beta chains below come from one sample, sequenced in a study of T-cell reconstitution after alpha-beta-depleted transplantation in children. Unique molecular identifiers were used to barcode this TCRbeta library. From the PCR reads, TCRdb called clonotypes with MiXCR, one entry per CDR3 protein. The sample has a few hundred thousand distinct CDR3 sequences, over 25% seen once. The sequencing here drew on PBMCs, taken before TCRalphabeta/CD19-depleted stem cell transplant. The receptors come from a boy in the first two years of life with Wiskott-Aldrich syndrome, due to receive a stem cell transplant.

This clonotype was seen a handful of times. The V and J genes are TRBV28 and TRBJ2-7; perhaps TRBD2 as D (5 bases). Trimming took 5 bases from V and 6 from J, leaving 17 bases between them. Germline loops: CDR1 MDHEN, CDR2 SYDVKM. This CDR3 comprises 14 residues. The CDR3 sequence: CASSRFGDYSEQYF. CDR3 DNA sequence: TGTGCCAGCAGTCGGTTCGGAGACTATTCCGAGCAGTACTTC.

This clonotype has a handful of counts. The chain links TRBV20-1 to TRBJ2-3, with D possibly being TRBD2 (6 bases). CDR1 is DFQATT, CDR2 SNEGSKA, per germline (reference sequence). The V end was cut by 0 bases, the J end by 5 bases, with 12 bases between. The length of the CDR3 is 14 residues. This CDR3 reads CSARDRVGGDTQYF. The CDR3, as DNA: TGCAGTGCTAGAGATCGAGTGGGGGGAGATACGCAGTATTTT.

V gene TRBV20-1 combines with J gene TRBJ1-2; D is ambiguous. Trimming cost V 3 bases and J 2 bases, with 4 bases left between them. CDR3 length: 11 residues. Germline assignment: CDR1 DFQATT and CDR2 SNEGSKA (reference sequence). The CDR3 protein is CSARLNYGYTF. The CDR3 bases are TGCAGTGCTAGGTTAAACTATGGCTACACCTTC.

This sequence joins TRBV5-1 and TRBJ2-7; TRBD2 might be the D (7 bases). V lost 4 bases, J lost 0 bases, and 14 bases lay in between. Germline V lookup: CDR1 SGHRS, CDR2 YFSETQ. The CDR3 length is 15 residues. CDR3 loop: CASSGGGRTSYEQYF. Here the CDR3 DNA reads TGCGCCAGCAGCGGGGGGGGCAGGACCTCCTACGAGCAGTACTTC.

This sequence joins TRBV29-1 and TRBJ2-5, with D possibly TRBD1 on 6 matching bases. This CDR3 comprises 12 residues. In germline, CDR1 is SQVTM, CDR2 ANQGSEA. V shed 6 bases and J shed 3 bases, with 11 bases lying between them. CDR3 region: CSVGQSEETQYF. DNA for the CDR3: TGCAGCGTCGGACAGTCTGAAGAGACCCAGTACTTC.

The chain carries TRBV5-8 and TRBJ2-5; 10 bases agree with TRBD2. The germline gives CDR1 SGHTS, CDR2 YDEGEE. V lost 1 base and J lost 9; bases outside the gene matches: 9. The CDR3 extends over 15 amino acids. In DNA form, the CDR3 reads TGTGCCAGCAGCTTGATTTCTAGCGGGAGTTTGGCCCAGTACTTC. This encodes CASSLISSGSLAQYF.

J is TRBJ1-5 and V is TRBV6-5; D is ambiguous. V lost 2 bases, J lost 1 base, and 9 bases lay in between. CDR3 length: 15 amino acids. The germline gives CDR1 MNHEY, CDR2 SVGAGI. In nucleotides, the CDR3 is TGTGCCAGCAGTTACCGGGGATGGAGCAATCAGCCCCAGCATTTT. Translating it yields CASSYRGWSNQPQHF.

The chain combines TRBV7-8 with TRBJ2-5, with D uncertain. Per the germline V gene, CDR1 is SGHVS and CDR2 is FQNEAQ. The CDR3 is 14 amino acids. V was cut by 2 bases and J by 2 bases, with 9 bases left in between. The CDR3 reads CASSLFLHQETQYF. CDR3 DNA sequence: TGTGCCAGCAGCTTATTTCTCCATCAAGAGACCCAGTACTTC.

The chain uses TRBV28 and TRBJ1-4, with D possibly TRBD1 on 6 matching bases. V lost 8 bases to trimming and J lost 7 bases, with 17 bases between them. The CDR3 consists of 14 residues. From germline, CDR1 is MDHEN and CDR2 SYDVKM. Here the CDR3 DNA reads TGTGCCAGCTTCGATGGACAGCGATTTGAAAAACTGTTTTTT. Its protein product is CASFDGQRFEKLFF.

This clonotype was detected a few times. The chain has TRBV5-1 and TRBJ2-5; D gene unclear. Trimming removed 7 bases at V and 2 bases at J, with 15 bases between. The CDR3 extends over 14 amino acids. Germline V lookup: CDR1 SGHRS, CDR2 YFSETQ. This CDR3 is CASSLPGQQETQYF. CDR3 in DNA: TGCGCCAGCTCCCTCCCGGGCCAACAAGAGACCCAGTACTTC.

In regard to this clonotype: One end of the junction is discordant with germline, which a read error may explain. This chain joins TRBV11-2 and TRBJ2-1, with 7 bases that match TRBD1. Germline-derived CDR1 and CDR2 are SGHAT and FQNNGV. The CDR3 sequence is 14 residues long. The CDR3 region has the DNA TGTGCCAGCAGCCGGACGACAGGGTACAGTGAGCAGTTCTTC. Protein: CASSRTTGYSEQFF. Full variable domain (remainder filled in from reference TRBV11-2 and TRBJ2-1): EAGVAQSPRYKIIEKRQSVAFWCNPISGHATLYWYQQILGQGPKLLIQFQNNGVVDDSQLPKDRFSAERLKGVDSTLKIQPAKLEDSAVYLCASSRTTGYSEQFFGPGTRLTVL.

The genes are TRBV20-1 and TRBJ2-7; D may be TRBD2 (6 bases). This CDR3 contains 15 residues. Trimming shortened V by 0 bases and J by 0 bases, and 12 bases separated the two germline ends. Looked up from germline, CDR1 is DFQATT and CDR2 is SNEGSKA (reference sequence). This CDR3 reads CSARDDSRDSYEQYF. The CDR3 DNA reads TGCAGTGCTAGAGATGATTCGCGGGACTCCTACGAGCAGTACTTC.

This clonotype was detected a few times. This chain uses TRBV2 with TRBJ2-3; D is unclear. This CDR3 is built from 11 residues. The germline V gene encodes CDR1 SNHLY and CDR2 FYNNEI. V was cut by 4 bases and J by 5 bases, with 4 bases left in between. CDR3: CASSAEDTQYF. In DNA, the CDR3 is TGTGCCAGCAGTGCCGAAGATACGCAGTATTTT.

This clonotype has just a few counts. The rearrangement joins TRBV5-1 to TRBJ2-1; D unresolved. The CDR3 spans 14 residues. CDR1 and CDR2 from the germline V gene are SGHRS and YFSETQ. Trimming took 5 bases from V and 2 from J, leaving 11 bases between them. CDR3 loop: CASRPAPTYNEQFF. DNA of the CDR3: TGCGCCAGCAGGCCTGCCCCCACCTACAATGAGCAGTTCTTC.

The rearrangement links TRBV2 to TRBJ2-1; D is possibly TRBD1 (6 bases). Germline assignment: CDR1 SNHLY and CDR2 FYNNEI. The CDR3 is made up of 15 amino acids. Trimming left V 0 bases short and J 7 bases short, with 13 bases between. CDR3: CASSEARGQGNEQFF. DNA for the CDR3: TGTGCCAGCAGTGAAGCGCGAGGCCAGGGGAATGAGCAGTTCTTC.

This chain links TRBV7-9 with TRBJ2-2; D may be TRBD2 (5 bases). The CDR3 is made up of 14 amino acids. Germline CDR1 reads SEHNR; CDR2 reads FQNEAQ (reference sequence). V dropped 3 bases and J dropped 4 bases, with 9 bases sitting between them. The CDR3 region is CASSFGLPTGELFF. The CDR3 DNA reads as TGTGCCAGCAGCTTCGGACTGCCCACCGGGGAGCTGTTTTTT.

As for this clonotype: One junction end disagrees with the germline gene, perhaps due to a read error. V gene TRBV5-1 combines with J gene TRBJ1-4; weak D call: TRBD1 (5 bases). The germline V gene has CDR1 SGHRS and CDR2 YFSETQ. There are 14 residues in the CDR3. CDR3 sequence (DNA): TGCGCCTGCAGCTTAACGGGGGAGTGGGAAAAACTGTTTTTT. Protein sequence: CACSLTGEWEKLFF. Full variable domain (remainder filled in from reference TRBV5-1 and TRBJ1-4): KAGVTQTPRYLIKTRGQQVTLSCSPISGHRSVSWYQQTPGQGLQFLFEYFSETQRNKGNFPGRFSGRQFSNSRSEMNVSTLELGDSALYLCACSLTGEWEKLFFGSGTQLSVL.

The chain combines TRBV20-1 with TRBJ2-3; 14 bases are a match to TRBD2. This CDR3 is 14 amino acids long. Germline CDR1 DFQATT, CDR2 SNEGSKA (reference sequence). The V gene end was trimmed by 5 bases and the J gene end by 4 bases; junction bases not matched to a gene: 2. CDR3 loop: CSARTSGRPDTQYF. The CDR3 DNA reads TGCAGTGCTCGGACTAGCGGGAGGCCAGATACGCAGTATTTT.

Only a few counts were recorded for this clonotype. The rearrangement joins TRBV6-1 to TRBJ1-2; TRBD1 might be the D (6 bases). The length of the CDR3 is 14 residues. Germline values: CDR1 MNHNS, CDR2 SASEGT. Trimming stripped 7 bases from V and 5 bases from J, with 17 bases between. The CDR3 reads CASTTGILRYGYTF. The CDR3 DNA follows: TGTGCCAGCACCACAGGGATTCTGCGGTATGGCTACACCTTC.

The chain is built from TRBV7-2 and TRBJ2-3; 9 bases agree with TRBD1. This CDR3 has 14 amino acids. Germline CDR1 is SGHTA and CDR2 is FQGNSA. Trimming at V came to 10 bases and at J to 7 bases, leaving 12 bases not matched to a gene. The CDR3, as DNA: TGTGCCACCCTCCGGGACAGGGCTCGATATACGCAGTATTTT. This codes for CATLRDRARYTQYF.

This sequence joins TRBV27 and TRBJ2-5; a weak D match, TRBD1 (5 bases). Germline-derived CDR1 and CDR2 are MNHEY and SMNVEV (reference sequence). V lost 5 bases and J lost 5, with 18 bases in between. CDR3 size: 15 residues. This CDR3 reads CASSPVSQGRETQYF. In nucleotides, the CDR3 is TGTGCCAGCAGTCCCGTTTCCCAGGGCAGGGAGACCCAGTACTTC.

This chain joins TRBV13 and TRBJ2-7; the match to TRBD1 covers 7 bases. V was pared by 5 bases and J by 2 bases, with 6 bases of the junction left unmatched. Germline CDR1 PRHDT, CDR2 FYEKMQ (reference sequence). This CDR3 has 14 residues. For the CDR3, the DNA is TGTGCCAGCAGCAACCGGGACAGCACCTACGAGCAGTACTTC. The encoded protein is CASSNRDSTYEQYF.

The CDR3 here is CSASLGLLAGVGTGELFF. For the CDR3, the DNA is TGCAGTGCTAGTTTAGGTCTACTAGCGGGAGTAGGCACCGGGGAGCTGTTTTTT. The chain joins TRBV20-1 to TRBJ2-2, with 11 bases lining up with TRBD2. The CDR3 consists of 18 residues. Germline assignment: CDR1 DFQATT and CDR2 SNEGSKA (reference sequence). With 3 bases clipped from V and 4 bases from J, the junction kept 13 bases outside the gene matches.

The chain carries TRBV20-1 and TRBJ2-3, with D possibly matching TRBD2 (5 bases). The CDR3 contains 15 residues. The ends were cut back, 3 bases at V and 0 bases at J, with 13 bases in the middle. The germline CDR1 and CDR2 sequences are DFQATT and SNEGSKA (reference sequence). The CDR3 region has the DNA TGCAGTGCTAGGACGGACTTAGCTAGCACAGATACGCAGTATTTT. Translation: CSARTDLASTDTQYF.

This clonotype was counted only a few times. The rearrangement uses TRBV7-6 and TRBJ1-6, with 7 bases that match TRBD1. After removal of 5 bases from V and 8 bases from J, the junction contained 3 bases not matched to a gene. Germline V gene sequence: CDR1 SGHVS, CDR2 FNYEAQ. The CDR3 loop spans 13 amino acids. The CDR3 is CASSDRVYSPLHF. In DNA, the CDR3 is TGTGCCAGCAGCGACAGGGTGTATTCACCCCTCCACTTT.

The chain couples TRBV11-2 to TRBJ2-2; TRBD1 aligns across 9 bases. The V and J ends lost 0 bases and 6 bases, in that order; junction bases with no gene match: 5. Germline lookup yields CDR1 SGHAT and CDR2 FQNNGV. The CDR3 contains 16 residues. The CDR3 sequence is CASSLDSRDRAGELFF. The CDR3, as DNA: TGTGCCAGCAGCTTAGATTCGCGGGACAGGGCCGGGGAGCTGTTTTTT.

The sample holds a few counts of this clonotype. The genes are TRBV12-3 or TRBV12-4 and TRBJ2-1; D may correspond to TRBD1 or TRBD2 (6 bases each). The CDR3 totals 15 residues. V lost 6 bases and J lost 0, with 12 bases in between. This CDR3 is CASSRGRSSYNEQFF. In DNA, the CDR3 is TGTGCCAGCAGCCGGGGGCGGAGCTCCTACAATGAGCAGTTCTTC.

The chain joins TRBV20-1 to TRBJ2-7, with D perhaps matching TRBD1 (6 bases). Germline values: CDR1 DFQATT, CDR2 SNEGSKA (reference sequence). The germline V and J ends were trimmed by 6 bases and 0 bases, with 15 bases remaining between them. The CDR3 has 14 residues. In nucleotides, the CDR3 is TGCAGTGCAGCCCTGGACAGCCGCTCCTACGAGCAGTACTTC. Its translation is CSAALDSRSYEQYF.

The CDR3 nucleotides are TGTGCCTACAGGACAGATACGCAGTATTTT. Its protein product is CAYRTDTQYF. The gene calls are TRBV7-9 and TRBJ2-3; maybe TRBD1 (5 bases). Germline V lookup: CDR1 SEHNR, CDR2 FQNEAQ (reference sequence). CDR3 length equals 10 residues. V lost 11 bases, J lost 3 bases, and 6 bases lay in between.

This clonotype has just a few counts. The chain recombines TRBV29-1 with TRBJ2-3; 11 positions agree with TRBD2. This CDR3 spans 18 amino acids. The V gene's germline CDR1 is SQVTM and CDR2 ANQGSEA. V lost 2 bases and J lost 4; bases outside the gene matches: 14. CDR3 bases: TGCAGCGTTGAATCCCCGTCGTTGCTAGCGGGAGGCTCAGATACGCAGTATTTT. This translates into CSVESPSLLAGGSDTQYF.